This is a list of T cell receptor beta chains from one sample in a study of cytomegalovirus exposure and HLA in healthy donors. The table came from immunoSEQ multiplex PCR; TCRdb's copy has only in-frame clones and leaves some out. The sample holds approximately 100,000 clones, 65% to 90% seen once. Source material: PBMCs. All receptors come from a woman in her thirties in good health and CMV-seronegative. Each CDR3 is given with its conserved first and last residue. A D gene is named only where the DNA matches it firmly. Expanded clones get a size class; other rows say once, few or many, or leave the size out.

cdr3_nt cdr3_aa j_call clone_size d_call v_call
TGTGCCAGCAGCTTACAGGGACTACAAGCTTTCTTT CASSLQGLQAFF TRBJ1-1 . . TRBV11-1
TGTGCCAGCAGCCCAAGAACAGGGTACGGTACCTACGAGCAGTACTTC CASSPRTGYGTYEQYF TRBJ2-7 . . TRBV5-5
TGCGCCAGCAGCCAACCAGTTGATCTTAACTATGGCTACACCTTC CASSQPVDLNYGYTF TRBJ1-2 . . TRBV4-1
TGTGCCAGCAGTGTAGCACTAGCGGGAGTCAAGTATTTT CASSVALAGVKYF TRBJ2-3 once TRBD2 TRBV7-8
TGTGCCAGCAGTTCCGGTGAAAAACTGTTTTTT CASSSGEKLFF TRBJ1-4 . . TRBV6-5
TGTGCCAGCAGCTTGGCTCTCGGGACTAGCGTGGTCACAGATACGCAGTATTTT CASSLALGTSVVTDTQYF TRBJ2-3 . TRBD2 TRBV5-4
TGTGCCAGCAGCGCGGGCGGGAGGGGAGGCGAGGAGCTGTTTTTT CASSAGGRGGEELFF TRBJ2-2 . TRBD2 TRBV5-4
TGTGCCAGCAGACAAACAGGGATACATGGCTACACCTTC CASRQTGIHGYTF TRBJ1-2 . . TRBV6-6
TGTGCCAGCAGCTCAACAGGGTTCTCCTACAATGAGCAGTTCTTC CASSSTGFSYNEQFF TRBJ2-1 . . TRBV7-6
TGTGCCAGCAGCCCCGTTGACGGACTCGCATACGTTGAAGCTTTCTTT CASSPVDGLAYVEAFF TRBJ1-1 . . TRBV2
TGTGCCAGCAGCCCGAGCGCCCACGGGGAGCTGTTTTTT CASSPSAHGELFF TRBJ2-2 . . TRBV9
TGTGCCAGCAGCCCCCTGTCCTCTGGAAACACCATATATTTT CASSPLSSGNTIYF TRBJ1-3 . . TRBV7-6
TGTGCCAGTAGTATAATGGGACAGGGGAATCAGCCCCAGCATTTT CASSIMGQGNQPQHF TRBJ1-5 . TRBD1 TRBV19
TGTGCCTGGAGTGTACTGCACAGGGGCTCGGGAAACACCATATATTTT CAWSVLHRGSGNTIYF TRBJ1-3 . TRBD1 TRBV30
TGTGCCATCAGTGAGACTCAGAACACCGGGGAGCTGTTTTTT CAISETQNTGELFF TRBJ2-2 . . TRBV10-3
TGTGCCAGCAGTGCACAGGGTAACACCATATATTTT CASSAQGNTIYF TRBJ1-3 . . TRBV25-1
TGTGCCTGGGGGACAGGGAGCAATCAGCCCCAGCATTTT CAWGTGSNQPQHF TRBJ1-5 . TRBD1 TRBV30
TGTGCCAGCAGTTTACAGGGTAACGGCTATGGCTACACCTTC CASSLQGNGYGYTF TRBJ1-2 once . TRBV6-6
TGTGCCAGCAGCACCCGGACAGGGAACACCGGGGAGCTGTTTTTT CASSTRTGNTGELFF TRBJ2-2 . TRBD1 TRBV7-7
TGTGCCAGCAGCTCAATGACGGGAGGCCCCACAGATACGCAGTATTTT CASSSMTGGPTDTQYF TRBJ2-3 few TRBD2 TRBV5-4
TGTGCCAGCAGCAGCACCCCAGGACTAGCGGGAGCCTACGAGCAGTACTTC CASSSTPGLAGAYEQYF TRBJ2-7 . TRBD2 TRBV7-9
TGTGCCAGCAGCTTAAGCGCAGGGCGGAGAGAGACCCAGTACTTC CASSLSAGRRETQYF TRBJ2-5 . . TRBV7-9
TGTGCCAGCAGTTTCATACAGGGGGAGCAGTACTTC CASSFIQGEQYF TRBJ2-7 . TRBD1 TRBV28
TGCGCCAGCAGGGGACAGGGCTCTGGAAACACCATATATTTT CASRGQGSGNTIYF TRBJ1-3 . TRBD1 TRBV4-3
TGTGCCACCAGCGGGATTCTAGCGGGAGGCAATGATGAGCAGTTCTTC CATSGILAGGNDEQFF TRBJ2-1 . TRBD2 TRBV15
TGTGCCAGCAGCAGGACTAGCGGTTACAATGAGCAGTTCTTC CASSRTSGYNEQFF TRBJ2-1 . TRBD2 TRBV7-2
TGTGCCAGTAGTATTGGGACAGGGGGCTTGGGTGATACGCAGTATTTT CASSIGTGGLGDTQYF TRBJ2-3 . TRBD1 TRBV19
TGCAGCGCCCTCCAAGTCTCAAGCGGCTACGAGCAGTACTTC CSALQVSSGYEQYF TRBJ2-7 . . TRBV29-1
TGTGCCAGCAGCTTGTGGGGGGGAGGAGAAAAACTGTTTTTT CASSLWGGGEKLFF TRBJ1-4 . . TRBV5-4
TGTGCCAGCAACTCAGGTAGGGCGGGTTACAATGAGCAGTTCTTC CASNSGRAGYNEQFF TRBJ2-1 . . TRBV5-5
TGTGCCATCAGGGACAGCTCCGCTGGATCCTACGAGCAGTACTTC CAIRDSSAGSYEQYF TRBJ2-7 . . TRBV10-3
TGTGCCAGCTCACCTTCCGAGGGCTATGGCTACACCTTC CASSPSEGYGYTF TRBJ1-2 . . TRBV18
TGTGCCAGTAGTATGAGAGGGCGGGAGGCCCACAATGAGCAGTTCTTC CASSMRGREAHNEQFF TRBJ2-1 . TRBD2 TRBV19
TGTGCCAGCAGCACAAGCTTGGGTGGGCAGTACGAGCAGTACTTC CASSTSLGGQYEQYF TRBJ2-7 . . TRBV9
TGCAGCGTCGGACTGGGCCACGGCGGACTAGCGGGAACCTACGAGCAGTACTTC CSVGLGHGGLAGTYEQYF TRBJ2-7 . TRBD2 TRBV29-1
TGTGCCAGCAGCCCTAGTATGGAGGTATCAGGCCAGAGCTCCTACGAGCAGTACTTC CASSPSMEVSGQSSYEQYF TRBJ2-7 . . TRBV7-8